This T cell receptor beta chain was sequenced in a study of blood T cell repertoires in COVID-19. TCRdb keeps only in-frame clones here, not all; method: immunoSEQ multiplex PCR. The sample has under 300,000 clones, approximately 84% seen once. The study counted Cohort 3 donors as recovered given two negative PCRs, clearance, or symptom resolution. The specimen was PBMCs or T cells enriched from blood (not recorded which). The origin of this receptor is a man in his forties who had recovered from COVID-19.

DNA of the CDR3: TGCGCCAGCAGCTTGGGGGCTAGCGGGAATGAGCAGTTCTTC. Translated: CASSLGASGNEQFF. The rearrangement joins TRBV5-1 to TRBJ2-1; 8 bases align to TRBD2. Germline V gives CDR1 SGHRS, CDR2 YFSETQ. The CDR3 extends over 14 amino acids. V lost 0 bases to trimming and J lost 7 bases; unmatched junction nucleotides: 3.